Following are 16 T cell receptor beta chains from one sample sequenced in a study. TCRdb fed the RT-PCR reads into MiXCR, producing one record per CDR3 protein. Counted here are about 680,000 distinct CDR3 sequences, 14% occurring once; the ten biggest clones make up roughly 3.9%. Sequencing was performed on memory CD4+ T cells from blood. The receptors were sampled from a female donor in good health, serving as a healthy control.

The chain employs TRBV12-3 or TRBV12-4 and TRBJ2-1, with D possibly matching TRBD1 (5 bases). This CDR3 contains 11 residues. Trimming removed 5 bases from V and 8 bases from J, with 7 bases in between. CDR3 sequence: CASSPGYEQFF. CDR3 DNA: TGTGCCAGCAGTCCAGGGTATGAGCAGTTCTTC.

This clonotype was recorded a few times. This sequence joins TRBV30 and TRBJ2-3; 8 nucleotides align to TRBD2. The V segment lost 4 bases and the J segment 3 bases; nucleotides outside the gene matches: 0. This CDR3 region has 12 residues. The germline V gene encodes CDR1 GTSNPN and CDR2 SVGIG (reference sequence). Here the CDR3 reads CAWTGGTDTQYF. DNA of the CDR3: TGTGCCTGGACGGGGGGGACAGATACGCAGTATTTT. The whole variable domain, filled in from reference TRBV30 and TRBJ2-3, reads SQTIHQWPATLVQPVGSPLSLECTVEGTSNPNLYWYRQAAGRGLQLLFYSVGIGQISSEVPQNLSASRPQDRQFILSSKKLLLSDSGFYLCAWTGGTDTQYFGPGTRLTVL.

This clonotype came up many times. This chain links TRBV5-1 with TRBJ1-5; D not resolved. The germline CDR1 and CDR2 sequences are SGHRS and YFSETQ. This CDR3 spans 15 amino acids. The germline V and J ends were trimmed by 6 bases and 1 base, with 14 bases remaining between them. CDR3 coding DNA: TGCGCCAGCAAAGTAACCCCGGGAAGCAATCAGCCCCAGCATTTT. It codes for CASKVTPGSNQPQHF.

This clonotype occurred many times. The chain employs TRBV29-1 and TRBJ2-3, with 9 bases aligning to TRBD1. J gave up 3 bases and V 3 bases, and 7 bases lay outside the gene matches. The germline CDR1 and CDR2 sequences are SQVTM and ANQGSEA. This CDR3 has 15 amino acids. Written as DNA, the CDR3 is TGCAGCGTTGATGAAAACAGGGGGCATACAGATACGCAGTATTTT. Translating gives CSVDENRGHTDTQYF.

This clonotype occurred a few times. V and J are TRBV7-2 and TRBJ2-1; D might be TRBD1 or TRBD2, each matching 5 bases. CDR1 SGHTA and CDR2 FQGNSA come from the germline V gene. The V end was cut by 5 bases, the J end by 9 bases, with 20 bases between. The CDR3 consists of 15 residues. CDR3 in amino acids: CASSLSGTLGSEQFF. The CDR3 DNA follows: TGTGCCAGCAGCCTAAGTGGGACCCTTGGGAGTGAGCAGTTCTTC.

The chain recombines TRBV6-2 or TRBV6-3 with TRBJ1-1; D is ambiguous. Germline values: CDR1 MNHEY, CDR2 SVGEGT. The V end was cut by 6 bases, the J end by 3 bases, with 14 bases between. This CDR3 has 14 amino acids. CDR3 sequence (DNA): TGTGCCAGCAGCCGCAGAGACGGGGACACTGAAGCTTTCTTT. It translates to CASSRRDGDTEAFF.

This clonotype appeared a few times. V usage is TRBV5-1 and J usage is TRBJ2-1; D is possibly TRBD1 or TRBD2 (5 bases each). This CDR3 is built from 15 residues. V was shortened by 3 bases and J by 6 bases, with 16 bases between the two germline ends. CDR1 is SGHRS and CDR2 is YFSETQ in the germline V gene. The CDR3 sequence is CASSSGDPDSNEQFF. Written as DNA, the CDR3 is TGCGCCAGCAGCTCCGGGGACCCGGATAGCAATGAGCAGTTCTTC.

This clonotype has ten or more counts. The chain combines TRBV9 with TRBJ2-5; weak D call: TRBD1 (5 bases). With 1 base removed from V and 4 bases from J, the gap between germline ends came to 14 bases. Germline loops: CDR1 SGDLS, CDR2 YYNGEE. CDR3 size: 15 residues. The chain's CDR3 is CASSVTRHQGETQYF. For the CDR3, the DNA is TGTGCCAGCAGCGTAACCCGACACCAGGGAGAGACCCAGTACTTC.

This clonotype was counted a few times. This chain connects TRBV20-1 to TRBJ2-1; 10 bases agree with TRBD2. V dropped 4 bases and J dropped 6; count of bases not matched to a gene: 6. There are 14 residues in the CDR3. CDR1 DFQATT and CDR2 SNEGSKA come from the germline V gene (reference sequence). The CDR3 here is CSAKPGLASNEQFF. As DNA, the CDR3 is TGCAGTGCTAAGCCGGGACTAGCGAGCAATGAGCAGTTCTTC.

The chain employs TRBV11-2 and TRBJ2-2; tentatively, D is TRBD2 (5 bases). This CDR3 has 15 residues. The V gene lost 5 bases and the J gene lost 5 bases, with 15 bases spanning the gap. Per the germline V gene, CDR1 is SGHAT and CDR2 is FQNNGV. As DNA, the CDR3 is TGTGCCAGCAGCCTAAGTAGCGTATGGACCGGGGAGCTGTTTTTT. Encoded protein: CASSLSSVWTGELFF.

The chain has TRBV7-9 and TRBJ1-6; TRBD1 might be the D (5 bases). Per the germline V gene, CDR1 is SEHNR and CDR2 is FQNEAQ (reference sequence). The CDR3 spans 13 residues. Trimming removed 3 bases at V and 11 bases at J, with 11 bases between. CDR3 loop: CASSFGASTPLHF. DNA for the CDR3: TGTGCCAGCAGCTTCGGGGCCAGCACACCCCTCCACTTT.

V and J are TRBV11-2 and TRBJ2-1; D might be TRBD2 (6 bases). The V gene's germline CDR1 is SGHAT and CDR2 FQNNGV. Trimming cost V 5 bases and J 6 bases, with 11 bases left between them. This CDR3 is built from 13 residues. The CDR3 coding sequence is TGTGCCAGCAGCCCCGGGACTGTCAATGAGCAGTTCTTC. Its translation is CASSPGTVNEQFF.

The chain has TRBV5-1 and TRBJ2-7, with a weak D call TRBD2 (5 bases). CDR3 length equals 14 residues. The V gene's germline CDR1 is SGHRS and CDR2 YFSETQ. The V end was cut by 5 bases, the J end by 5 bases, with 17 bases between. As DNA, the CDR3 is TGCGCCAGCAGGGAAGGGAGTAGCAGCGACGAGCAGTACTTC. It yields the protein CASREGSSSDEQYF.

The chain carries TRBV7-8 and TRBJ2-3, with no clear D. This CDR3 is built from 14 residues. The V end was cut by 5 bases, the J end by 6 bases, with 15 bases between. CDR1 SGHVS and CDR2 FQNEAQ come from the germline V gene. The CDR3 region has the DNA TGTGCCAGCAGCGTCAGACTTAGCAGTGATACGCAGTATTTT. Residues: CASSVRLSSDTQYF.

This clonotype was counted many times. The chain recombines TRBV12-3 or TRBV12-4 with TRBJ2-5, with a weak D call TRBD2 (6 bases). This CDR3 has 14 amino acids. The ends were cut back, 5 bases at V and 1 base at J, with 11 bases in the middle. DNA of the CDR3: TGTGCCAGCAGTCCCTTTAGCGGCCAAGAGACCCAGTACTTC. Protein sequence: CASSPFSGQETQYF.

This clonotype was observed many times. The V gene is TRBV3-1, the J gene TRBJ1-1, with D possibly being TRBD1 (5 bases). The CDR3 runs 13 residues. V was cut by 4 bases and J by 0 bases, with 6 bases left in between. The germline CDR1 and CDR2 sequences are LGHDT and YNNKEL (reference sequence). This chain's CDR3 is CASSRQMNTEAFF. The CDR3 DNA sequence: TGTGCCAGCAGCCGACAGATGAACACTGAAGCTTTCTTT.